This TCR beta chain emerged from a study of cytomegalovirus exposure and HLA in healthy donors. Study background: Roughly 180 million T cells yielded approximately 100 million unique TCR beta sequences, as an earlier analysis found.

With 60 Vbeta and 13 Jbeta primers, the PCR was carried out. Some clones are missing from TCRdb's copy, which holds only in-frame ones; the method was immunoSEQ multiplex PCR. The repertoire holds some 120,000 clones, with approximately 68% as singletons. There were likely unrecorded immune exposures, though donors were nominally healthy when sampled. This CDR3 has 11 amino acids. Germline loops: CDR1 SGHAT, CDR2 FQNNGV. The rearrangement links TRBV11-2 to TRBJ2-5; D is unclear. The J call could be wrong; TRBJ2-7 is a better fit for the DNA end. The TCR originated in a man aged 25-40 years in good health and CMV-seropositive. What was sequenced was PBMCs. CDR3 nucleotides: TGTGCCAGCAGCGTCAACTACGAGCAGTACTTC. Translation: CASSVNYEQYF.